The 7 T cell receptor beta chains presented below share a single source sample, sequenced in a study of blood T cell repertoires in COVID-19. Produced via immunoSEQ multiplex PCR; TCRdb's table is partial and in-frame only. The repertoire has approximately 270,000 clones, around 89% of them found once; the top ten carry around 6.3%. The sequencing input was peripheral blood. The receptors stem from a woman in her 30s with COVID-19, enrolled during active disease.

The DNA for the CDR3 is TGTGCCAGCAGCCCTGGGGGGGGGCGCGCTGGAGATACGCAGTATTTT. Translation gives CASSPGGGRAGDTQYF. The V and J genes are TRBV7-6 and TRBJ2-3; weak D call: TRBD2 (7 bases). Per germline, CDR1 SGHVS and CDR2 FNYEAQ. With 5 bases removed from V and 5 bases from J, the gap between germline ends came to 20 bases. This CDR3 has 16 residues.

The J gene is TRBJ2-2, the V gene TRBV28; D not certain. The ends were cut back, 5 bases at V and 4 bases at J, with 8 bases in the middle. The CDR3 runs 13 residues. Germline V lookup: CDR1 MDHEN, CDR2 SYDVKM. The CDR3 reads CASSPQSTGELFF. The CDR3 DNA sequence: TGTGCCAGCAGTCCCCAATCCACCGGGGAGCTGTTTTTT.

This chain links TRBV5-1 with TRBJ2-7; 7 bases align to TRBD1. CDR1 is SGHRS, CDR2 YFSETQ, per germline. The CDR3 consists of 15 residues. V lost 0 bases and J lost 0; bases outside the gene matches: 3. The CDR3 region has the DNA TGCGCCAGCAGCTTGGATGCAGGGGGCTCCTACGAGCAGTACTTC. The encoded protein is CASSLDAGGSYEQYF.

The chain employs TRBV19 and TRBJ2-7; 8 bases are a match to TRBD2. The CDR3 extends over 16 amino acids. Germline V gene data show CDR1 as LNHDA and CDR2 as SQIVND (reference sequence). The V segment lost 6 bases and the J segment 3 bases; nucleotides outside the gene matches: 13. The CDR3 here is CASRRLLQRENYEQYV. In nucleotides, the CDR3 is TGTGCCAGTAGACGACTTCTCCAGCGGGAGAACTACGAGCAGTACGTC.

The V and J genes are TRBV10-3 and TRBJ2-3; 7 bases match TRBD1. Germline V gives CDR1 ENHRY, CDR2 SYGVKD. The junction had 4 bases not matched to a gene; V was cut back by 6 bases and J by 1 base. CDR3 size: 14 residues. The CDR3 reads CAISDGTGTDTQYF. The DNA of the CDR3 is TGTGCCATCAGCGACGGGACAGGCACAGATACGCAGTATTTT.

The chain carries TRBV7-2 and TRBJ1-2, with 7 bases that match TRBD1. Trimming at V came to 4 bases and at J to 0 bases, leaving 8 bases not matched to a gene. CDR1 SGHTA and CDR2 FQGNSA come from the germline V gene. This CDR3 region has 16 residues. CDR3 nucleotide sequence: TGTGCCAGCAGCTACAGGGGTAGGGGACCTAACTATGGCTACACCTTC. It codes for CASSYRGRGPNYGYTF.

The chain carries TRBV27 and TRBJ2-2, with D perhaps matching TRBD1 (5 bases). This CDR3 contains 16 residues. Between the trimmed V and J ends, which lost 8 bases and 0 bases, there was a span of 16 bases. CDR1 MNHEY and CDR2 SMNVEV come from the germline V gene (reference sequence). In nucleotides, the CDR3 is TGTGCCAGCGCCTCGATCGGACAAACGAACACCGGGGAGCTGTTTTTT. Translating gives CASASIGQTNTGELFF.